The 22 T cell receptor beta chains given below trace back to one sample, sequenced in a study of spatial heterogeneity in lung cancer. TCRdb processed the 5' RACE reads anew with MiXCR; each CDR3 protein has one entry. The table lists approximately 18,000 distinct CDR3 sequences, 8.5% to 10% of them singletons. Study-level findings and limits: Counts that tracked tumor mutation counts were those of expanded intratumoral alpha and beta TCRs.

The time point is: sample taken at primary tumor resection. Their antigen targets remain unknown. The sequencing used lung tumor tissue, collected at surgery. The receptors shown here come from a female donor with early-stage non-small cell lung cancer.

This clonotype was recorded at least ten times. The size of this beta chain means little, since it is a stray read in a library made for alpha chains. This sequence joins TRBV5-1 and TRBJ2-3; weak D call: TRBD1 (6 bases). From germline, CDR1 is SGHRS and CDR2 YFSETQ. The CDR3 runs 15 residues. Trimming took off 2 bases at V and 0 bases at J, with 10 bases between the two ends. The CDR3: CASSFGQTSTDTQYF. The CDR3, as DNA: TGCGCCAGCAGCTTCGGACAGACAAGCACAGATACGCAGTATTTT.

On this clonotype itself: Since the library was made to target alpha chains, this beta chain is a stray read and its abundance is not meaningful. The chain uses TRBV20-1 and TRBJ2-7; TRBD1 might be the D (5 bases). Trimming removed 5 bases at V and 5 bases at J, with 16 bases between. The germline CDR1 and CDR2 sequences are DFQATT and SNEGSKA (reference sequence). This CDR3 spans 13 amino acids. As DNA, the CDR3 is TGCAGTGCTCCCGCGTGGCAGGGCCACGAGCAGTACTTC. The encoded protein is CSAPAWQGHEQYF.

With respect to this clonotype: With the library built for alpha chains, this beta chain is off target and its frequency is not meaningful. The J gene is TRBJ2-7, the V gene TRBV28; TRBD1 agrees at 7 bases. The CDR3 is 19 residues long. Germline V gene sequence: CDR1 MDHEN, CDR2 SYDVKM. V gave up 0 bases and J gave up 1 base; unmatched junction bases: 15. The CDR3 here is CASSLCIKGPGQQSYEQYF. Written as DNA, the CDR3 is TGTGCCAGCAGTTTATGCATAAAGGGGCCGGGACAGCAATCCTACGAGCAGTACTTC.

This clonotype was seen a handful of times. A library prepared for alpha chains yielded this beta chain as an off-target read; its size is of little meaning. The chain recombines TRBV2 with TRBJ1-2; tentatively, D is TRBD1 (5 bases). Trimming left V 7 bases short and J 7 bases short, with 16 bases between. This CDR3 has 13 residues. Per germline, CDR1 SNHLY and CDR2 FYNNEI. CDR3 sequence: CASILTRESGYTF. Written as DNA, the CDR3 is TGTGCCAGCATACTTACCAGGGAGTCTGGCTACACCTTC. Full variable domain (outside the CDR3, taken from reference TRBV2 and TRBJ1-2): EPEVTQTPSHQVTQMGQEVILRCVPISNHLYFYWYRQILGQKVEFLVSFYNNEISEKSEIFDDQFSVERPDGSNFTLKIRSTKLEDSAMYFCASILTRESGYTFGSGTRLTVV.

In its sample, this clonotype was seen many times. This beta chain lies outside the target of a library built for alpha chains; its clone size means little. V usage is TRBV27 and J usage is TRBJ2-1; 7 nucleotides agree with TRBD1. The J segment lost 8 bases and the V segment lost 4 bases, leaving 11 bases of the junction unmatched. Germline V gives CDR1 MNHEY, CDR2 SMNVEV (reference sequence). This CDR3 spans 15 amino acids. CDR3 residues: CASSYLPGQFHEQFF. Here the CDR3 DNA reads TGTGCCAGCAGTTACCTTCCGGGACAGTTCCATGAGCAGTTCTTC.

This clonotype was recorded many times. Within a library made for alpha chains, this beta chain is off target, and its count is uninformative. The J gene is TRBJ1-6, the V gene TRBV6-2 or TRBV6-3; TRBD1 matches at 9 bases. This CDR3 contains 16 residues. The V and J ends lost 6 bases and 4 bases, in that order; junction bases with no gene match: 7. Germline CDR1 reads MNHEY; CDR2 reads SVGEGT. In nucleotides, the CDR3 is TGTGCCAGCAGAGCCACAGGGGGCGCATATAATTCACCCCTCCACTTT. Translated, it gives CASRATGGAYNSPLHF.

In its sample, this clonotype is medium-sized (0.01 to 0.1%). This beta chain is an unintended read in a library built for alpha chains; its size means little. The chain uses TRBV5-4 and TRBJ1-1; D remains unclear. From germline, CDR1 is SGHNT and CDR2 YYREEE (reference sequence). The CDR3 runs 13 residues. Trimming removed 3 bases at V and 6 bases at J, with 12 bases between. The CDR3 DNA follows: TGTGCCAGCAGCTCCGCCCGGGTCGCTGAAGCTTTCTTT. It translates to CASSSARVAEAFF.

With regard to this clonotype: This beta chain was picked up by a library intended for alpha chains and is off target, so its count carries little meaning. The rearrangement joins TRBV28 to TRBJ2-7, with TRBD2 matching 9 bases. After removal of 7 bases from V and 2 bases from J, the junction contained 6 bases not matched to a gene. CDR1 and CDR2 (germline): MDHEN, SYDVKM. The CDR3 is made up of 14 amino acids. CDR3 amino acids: CASIGAGGTYEQYF. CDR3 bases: TGTGCCAGCATAGGGGCGGGGGGGACCTACGAGCAGTACTTC.

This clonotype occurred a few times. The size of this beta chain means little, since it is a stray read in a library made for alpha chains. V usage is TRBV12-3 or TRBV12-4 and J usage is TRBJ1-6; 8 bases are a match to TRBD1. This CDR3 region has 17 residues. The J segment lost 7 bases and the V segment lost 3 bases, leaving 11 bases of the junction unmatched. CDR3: CASSLGRGRLGNSPLHF. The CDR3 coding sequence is TGTGCCAGCAGTTTGGGCAGGGGGCGCTTAGGGAATTCACCCCTCCACTTT.

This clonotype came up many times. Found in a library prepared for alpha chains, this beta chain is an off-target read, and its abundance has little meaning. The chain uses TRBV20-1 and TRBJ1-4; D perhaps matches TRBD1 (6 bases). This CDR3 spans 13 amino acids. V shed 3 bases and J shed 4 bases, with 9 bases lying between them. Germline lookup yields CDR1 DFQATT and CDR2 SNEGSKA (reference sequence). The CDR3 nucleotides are TGCAGTGCTAGCTACAGGGTTAATGAAAAACTGTTTTTT. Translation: CSASYRVNEKLFF.

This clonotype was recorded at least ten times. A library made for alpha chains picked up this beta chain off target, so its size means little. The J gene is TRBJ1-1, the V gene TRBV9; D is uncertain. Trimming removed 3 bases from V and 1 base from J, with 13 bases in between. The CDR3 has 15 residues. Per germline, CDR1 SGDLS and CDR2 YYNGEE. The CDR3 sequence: CASSGGSLGNTEAFF. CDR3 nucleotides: TGTGCCAGCAGCGGCGGGAGTCTTGGGAACACTGAAGCTTTCTTT.

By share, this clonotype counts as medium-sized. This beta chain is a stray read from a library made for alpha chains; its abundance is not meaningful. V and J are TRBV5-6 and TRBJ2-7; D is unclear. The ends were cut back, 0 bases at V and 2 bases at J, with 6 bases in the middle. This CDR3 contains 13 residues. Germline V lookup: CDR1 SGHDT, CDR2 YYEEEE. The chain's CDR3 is CASSLGSTYEQYF. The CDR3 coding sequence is TGTGCCAGCAGCTTGGGATCAACCTACGAGCAGTACTTC.

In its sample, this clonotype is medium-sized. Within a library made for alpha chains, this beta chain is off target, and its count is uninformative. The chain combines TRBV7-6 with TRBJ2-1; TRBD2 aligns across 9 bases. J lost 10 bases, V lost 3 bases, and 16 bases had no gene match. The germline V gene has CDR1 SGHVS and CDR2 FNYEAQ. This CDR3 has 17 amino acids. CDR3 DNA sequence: TGTGCCAGCAGCTTGGCATCCGGGACTAGCTTACGAAGGGAGCAGTTCTTC. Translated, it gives CASSLASGTSLRREQFF.

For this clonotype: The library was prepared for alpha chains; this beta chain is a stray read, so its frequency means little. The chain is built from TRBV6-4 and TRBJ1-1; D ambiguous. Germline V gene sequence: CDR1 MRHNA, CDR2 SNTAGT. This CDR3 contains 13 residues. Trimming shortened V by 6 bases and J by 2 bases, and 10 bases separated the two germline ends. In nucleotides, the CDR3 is TGTGCCAGCAGCCAGGAGTCTAACACTGAAGCTTTCTTT. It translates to CASSQESNTEAFF.

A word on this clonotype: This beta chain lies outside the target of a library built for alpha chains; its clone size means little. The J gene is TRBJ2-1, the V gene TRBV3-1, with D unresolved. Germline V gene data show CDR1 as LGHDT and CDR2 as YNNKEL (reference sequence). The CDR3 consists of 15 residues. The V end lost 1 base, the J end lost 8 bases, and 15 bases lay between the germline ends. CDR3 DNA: TGTGCCAGCAGCCAAGCACTTATCTGCGCCGATGAGCAGTTCTTC. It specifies CASSQALICADEQFF.

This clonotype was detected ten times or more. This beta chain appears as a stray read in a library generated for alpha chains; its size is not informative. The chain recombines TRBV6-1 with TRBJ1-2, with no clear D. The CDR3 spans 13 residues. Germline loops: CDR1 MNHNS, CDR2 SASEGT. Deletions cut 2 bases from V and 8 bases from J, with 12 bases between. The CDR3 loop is CASSESVNRGYTF. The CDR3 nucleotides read TGTGCCAGCAGTGAATCCGTAAATCGGGGCTACACCTTC.

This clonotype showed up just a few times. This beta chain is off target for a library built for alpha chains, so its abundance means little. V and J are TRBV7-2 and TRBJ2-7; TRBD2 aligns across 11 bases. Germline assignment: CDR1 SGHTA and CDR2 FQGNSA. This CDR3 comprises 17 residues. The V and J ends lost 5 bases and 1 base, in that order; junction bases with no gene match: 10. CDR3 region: CASSHGLAGLLSYEQYF. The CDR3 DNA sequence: TGTGCCAGCAGCCACGGACTAGCGGGTCTGCTGTCCTACGAGCAGTACTTC.

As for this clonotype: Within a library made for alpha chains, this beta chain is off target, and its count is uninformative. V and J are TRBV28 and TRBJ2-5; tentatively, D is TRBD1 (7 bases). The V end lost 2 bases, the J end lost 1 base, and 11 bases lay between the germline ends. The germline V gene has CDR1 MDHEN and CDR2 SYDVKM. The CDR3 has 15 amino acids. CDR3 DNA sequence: TGTGCCAGCAGTTTAAGGAGGGGGCCCCAAGAGACCCAGTACTTC. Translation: CASSLRRGPQETQYF.

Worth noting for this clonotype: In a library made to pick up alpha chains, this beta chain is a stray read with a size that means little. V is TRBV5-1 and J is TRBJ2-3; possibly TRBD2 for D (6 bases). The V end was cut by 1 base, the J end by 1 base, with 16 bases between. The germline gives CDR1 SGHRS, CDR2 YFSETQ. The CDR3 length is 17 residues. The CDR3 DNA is TGCGCCAGCAGCTTGACAACACTAGCTTCCCGCACAGATACGCAGTATTTT. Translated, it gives CASSLTTLASRTDTQYF.

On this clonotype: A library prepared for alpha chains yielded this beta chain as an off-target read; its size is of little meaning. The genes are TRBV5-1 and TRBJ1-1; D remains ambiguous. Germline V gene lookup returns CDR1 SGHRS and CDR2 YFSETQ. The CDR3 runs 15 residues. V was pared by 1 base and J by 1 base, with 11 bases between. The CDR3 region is CASSLKGDRNTEAFF. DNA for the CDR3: TGCGCCAGCAGCTTGAAAGGCGATCGGAACACTGAAGCTTTCTTT.

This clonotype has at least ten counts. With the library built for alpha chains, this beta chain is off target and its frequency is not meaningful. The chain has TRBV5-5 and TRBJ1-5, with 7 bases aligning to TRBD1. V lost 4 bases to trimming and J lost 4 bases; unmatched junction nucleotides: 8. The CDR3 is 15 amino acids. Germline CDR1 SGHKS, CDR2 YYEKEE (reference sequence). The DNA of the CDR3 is TGTGCCAGCAGCAAGCTGACAGGGCCTAATCAGCCCCAGCATTTT. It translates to CASSKLTGPNQPQHF.

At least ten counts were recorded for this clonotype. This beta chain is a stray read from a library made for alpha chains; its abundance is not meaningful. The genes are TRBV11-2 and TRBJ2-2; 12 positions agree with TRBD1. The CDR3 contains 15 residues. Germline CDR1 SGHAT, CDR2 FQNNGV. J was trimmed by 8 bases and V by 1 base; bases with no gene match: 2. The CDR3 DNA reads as TGTGCCAGCAGCTTAGCGGGACAGGGGGCTGGGGAGCTGTTTTTT. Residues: CASSLAGQGAGELFF. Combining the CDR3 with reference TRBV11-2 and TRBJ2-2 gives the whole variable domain EAGVAQSPRYKIIEKRQSVAFWCNPISGHATLYWYQQILGQGPKLLIQFQNNGVVDDSQLPKDRFSAERLKGVDSTLKIQPAKLEDSAVYLCASSLAGQGAGELFFGEGSRLTVL.